The entry below describes one T cell receptor (beta chain). This entry belongs to a study of technical replicates of blood from several donors. Produced via immunoSEQ multiplex PCR; TCRdb's table is partial and in-frame only. The sample includes under 85,000 clones, approximately 92% seen only once; the top ten take 0.41%. Source material: T cells isolated from PBMCs. This receptor was taken from a human donor in good health.

CDR3: CASSTQLDSSYEQYF. The CDR3 DNA sequence: TGTGCCAGCAGCACCCAACTCGACTCCTCCTACGAGCAGTACTTC. The gene calls are TRBV13 and TRBJ2-7; no clear D gene. V lost 5 bases and J 0 bases, leaving 14 bases between the germline ends. The CDR3 runs 15 residues. Germline V gene data show CDR1 as PRHDT and CDR2 as FYEKMQ (reference sequence).